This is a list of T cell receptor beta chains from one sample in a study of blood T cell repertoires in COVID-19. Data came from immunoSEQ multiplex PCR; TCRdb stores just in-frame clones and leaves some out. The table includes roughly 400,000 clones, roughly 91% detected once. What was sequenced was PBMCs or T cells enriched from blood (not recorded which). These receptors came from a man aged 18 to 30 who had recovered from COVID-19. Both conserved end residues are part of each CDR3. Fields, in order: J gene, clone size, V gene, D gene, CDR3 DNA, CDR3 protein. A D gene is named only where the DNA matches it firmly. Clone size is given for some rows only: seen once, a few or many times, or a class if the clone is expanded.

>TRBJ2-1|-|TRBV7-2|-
TGTGCCAGCAGCTTAACTAAAAACAATGAGCAGTTCTTC
CASSLTKNNEQFF
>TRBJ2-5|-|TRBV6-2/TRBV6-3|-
TGTGCCAGCAGTCGTCAAGAGACCCAGTACTTC
CASSRQETQYF
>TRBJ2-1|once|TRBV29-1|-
TGCAGCGCCTGGACAGTCACCTACAATGAGCAGTTCTTC
CSAWTVTYNEQFF
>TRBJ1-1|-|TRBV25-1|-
TGTGCCAGCAGGGGGGGGGTTGCGACATATACTGAAGCTTTCTTT
CASRGGVATYTEAFF
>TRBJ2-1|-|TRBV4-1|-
TGCGCCAGCAGCCAAGTGGTAGCCGACAATGAGCAGTTCTTC
CASSQVVADNEQFF
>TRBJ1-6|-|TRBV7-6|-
TGTGCCAGCAGCTCAAACTTGAACTCCTATAATTCACCCCTCCACTTT
CASSSNLNSYNSPLHF
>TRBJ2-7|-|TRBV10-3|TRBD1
TGTGCCATCAGTGGAGACAGGGTACTGTACGAGCAGTACTTC
CAISGDRVLYEQYF
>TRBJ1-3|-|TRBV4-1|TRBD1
TGCGCCAGCAGCATTGGACAGGCACGAAACACCATATATTTT
CASSIGQARNTIYF
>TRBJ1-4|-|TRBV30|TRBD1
TGTGCCTGGAGTGTAGATATTGGGACAGGGTTCGAAAAACTGTTTTTT
CAWSVDIGTGFEKLFF
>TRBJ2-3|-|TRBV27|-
TGTGCCAGCAGTTTAGAACTACCCACAGATACGCAGTATTTT
CASSLELPTDTQYF
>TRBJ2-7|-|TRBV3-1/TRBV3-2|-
TGTGCCAGCAGCCAAGCCAGGGGCGGGTACGAGCAGTACTTC
CASSQARGGYEQYF
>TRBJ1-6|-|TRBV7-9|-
TGTGCCAGCAGTCCCCGGGATTCACCCCTCCACTTT
CASSPRDSPLHF
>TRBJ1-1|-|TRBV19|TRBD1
TGTGCCAGTAGTCCGGGGGGACAGGGAGGCACTGAAGCTTTCTTT
CASSPGGQGGTEAFF
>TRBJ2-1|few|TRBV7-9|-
TGTGCCAGCAGCTTACAGGGTGCCCCCTACAATGAGCAGTTCTTC
CASSLQGAPYNEQFF
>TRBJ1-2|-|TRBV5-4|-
TGTGCCAGCAGCTTGGGCCGCCGCTATAGGGGCAACTATGGCTACACCTTC
CASSLGRRYRGNYGYTF
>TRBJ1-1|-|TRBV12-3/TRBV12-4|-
TGTGCCAGCAGCCCGGTGCCGAACACTGAAGCTTTCTTT
CASSPVPNTEAFF
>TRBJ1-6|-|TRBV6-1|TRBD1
TGTGCCAGCAGTGAACCCCCAGGGGGCTATTCACCCCTCCACTTT
CASSEPPGGYSPLHF
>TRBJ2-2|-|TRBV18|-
TGTGCCAGCTCAGCAAGCAGACTCTCGAACACCGGGGAGCTGTTTTTT
CASSASRLSNTGELFF
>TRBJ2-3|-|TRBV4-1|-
TGCGCCAGCAGCCAAGAACAAATTACGCAGTATTTT
CASSQEQITQYF
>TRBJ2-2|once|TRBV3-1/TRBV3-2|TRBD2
TGTGCCAGCAGTCGCGGGGGGGCCGGGACCGGGGAGCTGTTTTTT
CASSRGGAGTGELFF
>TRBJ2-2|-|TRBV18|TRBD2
TGTGCCAGCTCACCTCCGGGGGGGTCGAACACCGGGGAGCTGTTTTTT
CASSPPGGSNTGELFF
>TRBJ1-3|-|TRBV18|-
TGTGCCAGCTCACTGTCGACAGGAAACTCTGGAAACACCATATATTTT
CASSLSTGNSGNTIYF
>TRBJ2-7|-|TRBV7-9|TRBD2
TGTGCCGGTGATGGGACTAGCGGATACGAGCAGTACTTC
CAGDGTSGYEQYF
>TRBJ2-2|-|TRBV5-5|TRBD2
TGTGCCAGCAGCTTGAGCGAGCGGGATGTTGGAGCCGGGGAGCTGTTTTTT
CASSLSERDVGAGELFF
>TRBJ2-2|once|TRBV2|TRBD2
TGTGCCAGCAATGCACTAGCGGGAGTGGGGACCGGGGAGCTGTTTTTT
CASNALAGVGTGELFF
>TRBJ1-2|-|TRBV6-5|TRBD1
TGTGCCAGCAGTACCTCCGGGACAGTGAACTATGGCTACACCTTC
CASSTSGTVNYGYTF
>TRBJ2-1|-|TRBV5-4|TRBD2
TGTGCCAGCAACCCTGGACTAGCGGACGGCCATGAGCAGTTCTTC
CASNPGLADGHEQFF
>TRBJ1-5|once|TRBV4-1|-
TGCGCCAGCAGCCCTCTCGAGGAGGGTGGCAATCAGCCCCAGCATTTT
CASSPLEEGGNQPQHF
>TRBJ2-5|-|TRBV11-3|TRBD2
TGTGCCAGCAGCTTTGGGCTAGCGGGGGTGGAGACCCAGTACTTC
CASSFGLAGVETQYF
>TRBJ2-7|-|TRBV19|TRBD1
TGTGCCAGTAGCCCGGGACAGGACTACGAGCAGTACTTC
CASSPGQDYEQYF
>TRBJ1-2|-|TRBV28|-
TGTGCCAGCAGTACCCCGGGGGACCCTAACTATGGCTACACCTTC
CASSTPGDPNYGYTF
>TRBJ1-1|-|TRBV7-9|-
TGTGCCAGCAGCCCACAGATCTCTGAAGCTTTCTTT
CASSPQISEAFF
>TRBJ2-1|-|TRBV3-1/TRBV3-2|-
TGTGCCAGCAGCGAGGCGGGAAGCCCCTACAATGAGCAGTTCTTC
CASSEAGSPYNEQFF
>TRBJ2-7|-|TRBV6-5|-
TGTGCCAGCAGCAAGCGCGTTGCCCCCTACGAGCAGTACTTC
CASSKRVAPYEQYF
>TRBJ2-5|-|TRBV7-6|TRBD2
TGTGCCAGCAGGGCAGGAGCGGGGTACCAAGAGACCCAGTACTTC
CASRAGAGYQETQYF
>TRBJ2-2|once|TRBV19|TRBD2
TGTGCCACCCATGGACCCGGGGGGATCGGGGAGCTGTTTTTT
CATHGPGGIGELFF
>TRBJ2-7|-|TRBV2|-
TGTGCCAGCGCGGGTGCAATCGGGATCTACGAGCAGTACTTC
CASAGAIGIYEQYF
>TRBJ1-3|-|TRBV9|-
TGTGCCAGCAGCAGCAGGGGTTCTGGAAACACCATATATTTT
CASSSRGSGNTIYF
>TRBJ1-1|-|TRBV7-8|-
TGTGCCAGCACCGTAACAGGGCTGAACACTGAAGCTTTCTTT
CASTVTGLNTEAFF
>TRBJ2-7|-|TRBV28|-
TGTGTTTCTAGCTCCTACCCGTACGAGCAGTACTTC
CVSSSYPYEQYF
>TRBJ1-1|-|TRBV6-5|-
TGTGCCAGCAGTTCGGACATTATTGGGCGAGCTTTCTTT
CASSSDIIGRAFF
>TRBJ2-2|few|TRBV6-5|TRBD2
TGTGCCAGCAGCAACGGGGGGGCCGTCACCGGGGAGCTGTTTTTT
CASSNGGAVTGELFF
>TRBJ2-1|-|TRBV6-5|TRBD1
TGTGCCAGCGGGGCGGGACAGGGGGCCTACAATGAGCAGTTCTTC
CASGAGQGAYNEQFF
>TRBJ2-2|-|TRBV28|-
TGTGCCAGCAGTTTGGTGGGACAAAACACCGGGGAGCTGTTTTTT
CASSLVGQNTGELFF
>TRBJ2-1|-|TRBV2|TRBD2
TGTGCCAGCGGACTAGCGGGAGGCTATGAGCAGTTCTTC
CASGLAGGYEQFF
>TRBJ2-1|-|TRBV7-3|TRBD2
TGTGCCAGCAGCCTCCAGACTAGCGCCACAGAGCAGTTCTTC
CASSLQTSATEQFF
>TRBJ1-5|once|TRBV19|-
TGTGCCAGTAGTCTTGGACTGAACAATCAGCCCCAGCATTTT
CASSLGLNNQPQHF
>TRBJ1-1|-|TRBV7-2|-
TGTGCCAGCATCCTCCACACTGAAGCTTTCTTT
CASILHTEAFF
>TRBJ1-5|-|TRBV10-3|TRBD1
TGTGCCATCGGCAGGGGGGGCAATCAGCCCCAGCATTTT
CAIGRGGNQPQHF
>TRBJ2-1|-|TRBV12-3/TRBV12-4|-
TGTGCCAGCAGCCAGGGGTTGGATGAGCAGTTCTTC
CASSQGLDEQFF
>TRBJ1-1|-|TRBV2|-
TGTGCCAGCAGTGACAGGGTTATGGCTGAAGCTTTCTTT
CASSDRVMAEAFF
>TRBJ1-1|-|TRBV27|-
TGTGCCAGCAGTTTTTGGGGAGGGAACACTGAAGCTTTCTTT
CASSFWGGNTEAFF
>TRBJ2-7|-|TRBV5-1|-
TGCGCCAGCAGCTTGGACATGTCCAGGGTCGGTGGCGAGCAGTACTTC
CASSLDMSRVGGEQYF
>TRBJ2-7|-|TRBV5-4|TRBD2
TGTGCCAGCAGCTTCGCGGGAGGGCAATCCTACGAGCAGTACTTC
CASSFAGGQSYEQYF
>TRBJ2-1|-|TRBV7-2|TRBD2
TGTGCCAGCATGATTAGCGGGTCCTACAATGAGCAGTTCTTC
CASMISGSYNEQFF
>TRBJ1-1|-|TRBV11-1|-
TGTGCCAGCAGCTTAACCGACAGATTGAACACTGAAGCTTTCTTT
CASSLTDRLNTEAFF
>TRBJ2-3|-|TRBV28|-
TGTGCCAGCAGTTTGGGTGGTGGGAGCGTGGATACGCAGTATTTT
CASSLGGGSVDTQYF
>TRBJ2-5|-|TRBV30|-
TGTGCCTGGAGTGTATCGCGGTCCTTATCGACCCAGTACTTC
CAWSVSRSLSTQYF
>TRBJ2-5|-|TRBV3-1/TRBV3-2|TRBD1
TGTGCCAGCAGCCCGGACAGGGGGCTCCAAGAGACCCAGTACTTC
CASSPDRGLQETQYF
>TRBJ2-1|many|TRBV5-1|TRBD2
TGCGCCAGCAGTATAGCGGGAGCCAGCAATGAGCAGTTCTTC
CASSIAGASNEQFF